These 32 T cell receptor beta chains originate from one sample sequenced in a study of shared clonotypes between healthy human individuals. Sequencing was performed with immunoSEQ multiplex PCR; in TCRdb, only in-frame clones are kept and a portion is missing. The sample shows about 79,000 clones, about 63% of them seen only once. Sequencing was carried out using memory CD8+ T cells sorted from blood. Subset reported: CD45RO+ cells pooled with CCR7-negative TemRA cells. Receptors were obtained from a man aged 25 to 40 in good health.

The V gene is TRBV5-1, the J gene TRBJ2-5; 9 bases map to TRBD1. The CDR3 length is 15 residues. Trimming took 0 bases from V and 5 from J; bases not matched to a gene: 5. Germline loops: CDR1 SGHRS, CDR2 YFSETQ. The DNA for the CDR3 is TGCGCCAGCAGCTTGGGAGCGACAGGGGGTGAGACCCAGTACTTC. Its protein product is CASSLGATGGETQYF.

This chain joins TRBV5-1 and TRBJ2-7; TRBD1 agrees at 11 bases. The CDR3 loop spans 15 amino acids. Germline assignment: CDR1 SGHRS and CDR2 YFSETQ. The ends lost 3 bases at V and 6 bases at J; junction bases unmatched: 8. The CDR3 DNA reads TGCGCCAGCAGCTCGGGACAGGGGGAGGCAGGCGAGCAGTACTTC. It is translated as CASSSGQGEAGEQYF. The full variable domain, rest sourced from reference TRBV5-1 and TRBJ2-7, is KAGVTQTPRYLIKTRGQQVTLSCSPISGHRSVSWYQQTPGQGLQFLFEYFSETQRNKGNFPGRFSGRQFSNSRSEMNVSTLELGDSALYLCASSSGQGEAGEQYFGPGTRLTVT.

CDR3: CASSTTHSGPNYEQYF. In DNA form, the CDR3 reads TGTGCCAGCAGTACAACTCACTCGGGACCAAACTACGAGCAGTACTTC. V usage is TRBV28 and J usage is TRBJ2-7; the D call may be TRBD1 or TRBD2 (5 bases each). Germline CDR1 reads MDHEN; CDR2 reads SYDVKM. Trimming pared 5 bases from V and 3 bases from J, leaving 20 bases between. This CDR3 has 16 residues.

This clone showed up just once. This chain uses TRBV25-1 with TRBJ2-5; a weak D match, TRBD1 (6 bases). The germline V gene has CDR1 MGHDK and CDR2 SYGVNS. CDR3 length equals 14 residues. Deletions cut 6 bases from V and 2 bases from J, with 13 bases between. CDR3 amino acids: CASSSSRGQETQYF. CDR3 coding DNA: TGTGCCAGCAGCTCCTCGAGGGGGCAAGAGACCCAGTACTTC.

The chain joins TRBV18 to TRBJ2-1, with D tentatively TRBD2 (6 bases). CDR3 size: 14 residues. From germline, CDR1 is KGHSH and CDR2 LQKENI. Trimming stripped 2 bases from V and 9 bases from J, with 14 bases between. CDR3 in DNA: TGTGCCAGCTCACCAACGGGAGCACTGGTTGAGCAGTTCTTC. Translating gives CASSPTGALVEQFF.

This clone has a handful of counts. V gene TRBV2 combines with J gene TRBJ2-2; no clear D gene. From germline, CDR1 is SNHLY and CDR2 FYNNEI. This CDR3 has 14 residues. V lost 6 bases and J 1 base, leaving 9 bases between the germline ends. DNA for the CDR3: TGTGCCAGCAGCTCGGACGGGAACACCGGGGAGCTGTTTTTT. It specifies CASSSDGNTGELFF.

This clone has only one observation. The J gene is TRBJ1-5, the V gene TRBV19, with D possibly TRBD1 on 6 matching bases. Trimming left V 8 bases short and J 5 bases short, with 28 bases between. The CDR3 is made up of 18 amino acids. CDR1 LNHDA and CDR2 SQIVND come from the germline V gene (reference sequence). The CDR3 nucleotides are TGTGCCAGTCAAGGAGCGGGACAAGTTCCCTTACGGTATCAGCCCCAGCATTTT. Translation: CASQGAGQVPLRYQPQHF.

V gene TRBV11-3 combines with J gene TRBJ2-7; D might be TRBD1 (6 bases). The ends were cut back, 5 bases at V and 3 bases at J, with 23 bases in the middle. From germline, CDR1 is SGHNT and CDR2 YENEEA. This CDR3 has 17 residues. CDR3 bases: TGTGCCAGCAGCCCCACAGGGTTAGGGGTGTTGGGCTACGAGCAGTACTTC. Amino acid sequence: CASSPTGLGVLGYEQYF.

A few counts support this clone. V is TRBV7-8 and J is TRBJ2-1; 7 bases line up with TRBD2. Germline trimming cut 3 bases from V and 4 bases from J; bases unmatched to any gene: 9. Germline CDR1 is SGHVS and CDR2 is FQNEAQ. The CDR3 loop spans 16 amino acids. The CDR3 bases are TGTGCCAGCAGCTTGGCAGGGAGGGGCTATTACAATGAGCAGTTCTTC. It codes for CASSLAGRGYYNEQFF.

This sequence joins TRBV6-6 and TRBJ2-7; 9 bases are shared with TRBD2. This CDR3 contains 13 residues. Germline lookup yields CDR1 MNHNY and CDR2 SVGAGI (reference sequence). J lost 7 bases, V lost 6 bases, and 7 bases had no gene match. The CDR3 coding sequence is TGTGCCAGCAGAACGACTAGCGGTTGGGAGCAGTACTTC. It codes for CASRTTSGWEQYF.

Concerning this clone: The identical CDR3 is also encoded by other nucleotide sequences in the sample. The chain recombines TRBV7-2 with TRBJ2-1, with no clear D. The length of the CDR3 is 11 residues. The germline CDR1 and CDR2 sequences are SGHTA and FQGNSA. V lost 1 base and J lost 7, with 2 bases in between. The DNA of the CDR3 is TGTGCCAGCAGCTTAGGTAATGAGCAGTTCTTC. This gives the protein CASSLGNEQFF.

This chain uses TRBV15 with TRBJ1-2; D not resolved. The CDR3 contains 16 residues. The V and J ends lost 5 bases and 4 bases respectively, with 20 bases between them. CDR1 is LNHNV, CDR2 YYDKDF, per germline (reference sequence). Here the CDR3 reads CATSHCGCGKTYGYTF. For the CDR3, the DNA is TGTGCCACCAGCCATTGTGGGTGTGGAAAGACCTATGGCTACACCTTC.

About this clone itself: One end of the junction does not line up with germline, which may come from a read error. The gene calls are TRBV19 and TRBJ2-6; perhaps TRBD2 as D (7 bases). CDR1 and CDR2 (germline): LNHDA, SQIVND (reference sequence). The CDR3 consists of 17 residues. The CDR3 is CASNIRGAGSGANVLTF. In DNA, the CDR3 is TGTGCCAGTAATATACGGGGGGCCGGCTCTGGGGCCAACGTCCTGACTTTC.

Regarding this clone: The CDR3 ends on some other residue instead of the conserved phenylalanine or tryptophan, so this is likely a read error. The DNA is omitted, as the CDR3 cannot be located on it reliably, and the CDR3 follows TCRdb's listing. The chain has TRBV4-3 and TRBJ2-6. The CDR3 region is 12 residues in length, termini included. Germline V lookup: CDR1 LGHNA, CDR2 YSLEER. Here the CDR3 reads CASSPVVGRHKV.

This chain connects TRBV11-2 to TRBJ2-3; 9 bases align to TRBD2. Germline V gives CDR1 SGHAT, CDR2 FQNNGV. This CDR3 is 15 amino acids long. The V and J ends lost 1 base and 12 bases, in that order; junction bases with no gene match: 11. Here the CDR3 reads CASSLGLAGSTKQYF. In nucleotides, the CDR3 is TGTGCCAGCAGCTTAGGCCTAGCGGGGTCTACTAAACAGTATTTT. Full variable domain (missing parts from reference TRBV11-2 and TRBJ2-3): EAGVAQSPRYKIIEKRQSVAFWCNPISGHATLYWYQQILGQGPKLLIQFQNNGVVDDSQLPKDRFSAERLKGVDSTLKIQPAKLEDSAVYLCASSLGLAGSTKQYFGPGTRLTVL.

This sequence joins TRBV5-1 and TRBJ2-2, with 12 bases that match TRBD1. The length of the CDR3 is 17 residues. V was clipped by 1 base and J by 7 bases; unmatched bases: 8. The germline V gene has CDR1 SGHRS and CDR2 YFSETQ. The CDR3 loop reads CASSLRDRGPGGGELFF. Written as DNA, the CDR3 is TGCGCCAGCAGCTTGAGGGACAGGGGGCCTGGTGGCGGGGAGCTGTTTTTT.

The chain joins TRBV6-5 to TRBJ2-7; D is uncertain. The CDR3 has 13 residues. Germline V gene sequence: CDR1 MNHEY, CDR2 SVGAGI. V was cut by 3 bases and J by 2 bases, with 8 bases left in between. DNA for the CDR3: TGTGCCAGCAGTTATAACTCCGCCTACGAGCAGTACTTC. Translation gives CASSYNSAYEQYF.

The chain has TRBV25-1 and TRBJ1-4; D is uncertain. The CDR3 contains 14 residues. In germline, CDR1 is MGHDK, CDR2 SYGVNS. The ends were cut back, 5 bases at V and 4 bases at J, with 11 bases in the middle. The CDR3 DNA reads TGTGCCAGCAGTAGCCGAGTTATTAATGAAAAACTGTTTTTT. It specifies CASSSRVINEKLFF.

The chain employs TRBV30 and TRBJ2-5, with 9 bases fitting TRBD2. The V gene's germline CDR1 is GTSNPN and CDR2 SVGIG (reference sequence). V was pared by 2 bases and J by 2 bases, with 9 bases of the junction left unmatched. The CDR3 is 16 amino acids. CDR3: CAWSPIAGVSQETQYF. The CDR3 bases are TGTGCCTGGAGTCCAATAGCGGGAGTCTCACAAGAGACCCAGTACTTC.

The rearrangement uses TRBV28 and TRBJ1-1; no definite D call. CDR3 length: 12 amino acids. V was shortened by 6 bases and J by 7 bases, with 12 bases between the two germline ends. Germline-derived CDR1 and CDR2 are MDHEN and SYDVKM. CDR3 amino acids: CASRNYKDEAFF. Written as DNA, the CDR3 is TGTGCCAGCAGGAACTACAAGGATGAAGCTTTCTTT.

CDR3 amino acids: CASTHRQGDYGYTF. As DNA, the CDR3 is TGTGCCAGCACCCACCGGCAGGGGGATTATGGCTACACCTTC. V is TRBV6-5 and J is TRBJ1-2; TRBD1 matches 7 bases. Trimming took 7 bases from V and 5 from J; bases not matched to a gene: 10. The CDR3 runs to 14 residues. CDR1 MNHEY and CDR2 SVGAGI come from the germline V gene.

This chain uses TRBV21-1 with TRBJ2-1; the table's TRBD2 call for D was not verified on the DNA. TRBV21-1 is a documented pseudogene. There are 16 residues in the CDR3. The CDR3 sequence: CASSQRTSDSYNEQFF. CDR3 sequence (DNA): TGTGCCAGCAGCCAAAGAACTAGTGACTCCTACAATGAGCAGTTCTTC.

This clone was seen a single time. The V and J genes are TRBV28 and TRBJ2-2; TRBD1 aligns across 11 bases. Trimming removed 6 bases from V and 7 bases from J; junction bases left unmatched: 7. The CDR3 loop spans 15 amino acids. Germline V gives CDR1 MDHEN, CDR2 SYDVKM. CDR3 protein: CASRSDRGRGGELFF. DNA of the CDR3: TGTGCCAGCAGGTCGGACAGGGGGCGCGGCGGGGAGCTGTTTTTT.

The chain has TRBV5-1 and TRBJ2-1; the match to TRBD2 covers 7 bases. CDR3 length: 14 amino acids. Germline values: CDR1 SGHRS, CDR2 YFSETQ. Unmatched junction bases numbered 7, after V lost 2 bases and J lost 8 bases. The CDR3 is CASSFVAGADEQFF. DNA for the CDR3: TGCGCCAGCAGCTTTGTTGCGGGAGCGGATGAGCAGTTCTTC.

This clone has a single count. A much larger clone sits a single nucleotide away, making a read error possible. The identical CDR3 is also encoded by other nucleotide sequences in the sample. This rearrangement joins TRBV6-4 to TRBJ2-3; a weak D match, TRBD2 (6 bases). The CDR3 runs to 16 residues. Germline V lookup: CDR1 MRHNA, CDR2 SNTAGT. V was clipped by 3 bases and J by 0 bases, with 13 bases between them. CDR3 sequence (DNA): TGTGCCAGCAGTGAGCTGGCGGGATCTAGCACAGATACGCAGTATTTT. Protein product: CASSELAGSSTDTQYF.

V and J are TRBV2 and TRBJ2-1; 7 nucleotides line up with TRBD1. V was clipped by 7 bases and J by 7 bases; unmatched bases: 4. The germline V gene has CDR1 SNHLY and CDR2 FYNNEI. CDR3 length: 12 residues. CDR3 loop: CASKTGRNEQFF. In DNA form, the CDR3 reads TGTGCCAGCAAGACAGGGCGGAATGAGCAGTTCTTC.

This clone was observed many times. Other DNA sequences within the sample encode an identical CDR3. The V gene is TRBV7-8, the J gene TRBJ2-2; D ambiguous. The CDR3 runs 13 residues. The V end lost 5 bases, the J end lost 2 bases, and 6 bases lay between the germline ends. The germline gives CDR1 SGHVS, CDR2 FQNEAQ. As DNA, the CDR3 is TGTGCCAGCAGCACCTATAACACCGGGGAGCTGTTTTTT. Amino acids: CASSTYNTGELFF.

V and J are TRBV7-8 and TRBJ2-3, with 9 bases matching TRBD2. V lost 1 base, J lost 4 bases, and 6 bases stayed unmatched. The germline CDR1 and CDR2 sequences are SGHVS and FQNEAQ. CDR3 length: 16 residues. CDR3 protein: CASSLVAGGSSDTQYF. Here the CDR3 DNA reads TGTGCCAGCAGCTTAGTTGCGGGAGGGTCCTCAGATACGCAGTATTTT.

This clone was seen only a few times. The chain links TRBV28 to TRBJ1-1; TRBD1 aligns across 9 bases. The CDR3 runs 15 residues. The V segment lost 6 bases and the J segment 7 bases; nucleotides outside the gene matches: 12. The germline CDR1 and CDR2 sequences are MDHEN and SYDVKM. CDR3 protein: CASSSLTDRGIEAFF. CDR3 nucleotide sequence: TGTGCCAGCAGCTCCCTTACGGACAGGGGTATTGAAGCTTTCTTT.

The sample holds a few counts of this clone. The same CDR3 is also encoded by other DNA sequences in this sample. The chain recombines TRBV6-5 with TRBJ2-2, with unresolved D. The V end lost 6 bases, the J end lost 4 bases, and 6 bases lay between the germline ends. This CDR3 comprises 12 residues. Germline CDR1 MNHEY, CDR2 SVGAGI. CDR3 nucleotide sequence: TGTGCCAGCAGCCCCCTCACCGGGGAGCTGTTTTTT. Its protein is CASSPLTGELFF.

This clone was detected a few times. The V call is TRBV4-1, the J call TRBJ1-5; D might be TRBD1 (6 bases). The V end lost 0 bases, the J end lost 4 bases, and 10 bases lay between the germline ends. Germline CDR1 is MGHRA and CDR2 is YSYEKL. This CDR3 has 15 residues. CDR3 region: CASSQDPGENQPQHF. Here the CDR3 DNA reads TGCGCCAGCAGCCAAGATCCAGGGGAGAATCAGCCCCAGCATTTT.

The chain carries TRBV6-5 and TRBJ2-1; D call uncertain. The CDR3 has 13 residues. Trimming left V 4 bases short and J 5 bases short, with 9 bases between. CDR1 is MNHEY, CDR2 SVGAGI, per germline. CDR3 DNA sequence: TGTGCCAGCAGTTTTGGTCGACACAATGAGCAGTTCTTC. This translates into CASSFGRHNEQFF.